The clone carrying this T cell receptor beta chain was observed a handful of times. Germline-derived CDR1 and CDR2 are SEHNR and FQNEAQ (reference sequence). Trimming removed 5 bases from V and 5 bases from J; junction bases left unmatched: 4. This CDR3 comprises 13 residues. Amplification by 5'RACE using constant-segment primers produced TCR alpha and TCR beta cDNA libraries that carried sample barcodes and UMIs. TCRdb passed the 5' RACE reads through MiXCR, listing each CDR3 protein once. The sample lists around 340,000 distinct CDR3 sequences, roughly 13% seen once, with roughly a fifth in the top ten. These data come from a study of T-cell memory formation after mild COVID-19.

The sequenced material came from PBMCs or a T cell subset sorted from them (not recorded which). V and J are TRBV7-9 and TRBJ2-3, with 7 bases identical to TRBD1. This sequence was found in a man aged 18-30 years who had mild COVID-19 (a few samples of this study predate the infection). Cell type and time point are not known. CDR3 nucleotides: TGTGCCAGCAGCCCGTACAGGGGAGATACGCAGTATTTT. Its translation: CASSPYRGDTQYF.